This T cell receptor beta chain was found in a study of cytomegalovirus exposure and HLA in healthy donors. Study-level findings and limits: Reported results showed that the classifier diagnosed cytomegalovirus status with high specificity and sensitivity.

Between the trimmed V and J ends, which lost 4 bases and 7 bases, there was a span of 11 bases. The CDR3 extends over 13 amino acids. CDR1 is LNHDA, CDR2 SQIVND, per germline (reference sequence). As for this clone: Its antigen is unknown.

Sequencing used immunoSEQ multiplex PCR; TCRdb keeps in-frame clones, though not all of them. The sample includes approximately 180,000 clones, around nine tenths of them seen just once. The receptor was isolated from a man between 18 and 35 years old in good health and CMV-seropositive. Sequenced input: PBMCs. This chain uses TRBV19 with TRBJ1-5, with D uncertain. The CDR3 region has the DNA TGTGCCAGTAGTACACAAGTGGTGCAGCCCCAGCATTTT. This sequence encodes CASSTQVVQPQHF.